This TCR beta chain was captured by sequencing in a study of tumor-infiltrating lymphocytes in primary liver carcinoma. Findings and caveats of the study: Representation across all five tumor regions was limited to only about 7.5-24% of top clones.

Bulk tissue was left unsorted, and RNA and DNA were co-extracted from about 21-30 mg of it. Collection of samples drew on five separate regions of each tumor. This CDR3 comprises 15 residues. V was shortened by 6 bases and J by 4 bases, with 19 bases between the two germline ends. As regards this clonotype: Its antigen is currently unknown.

Constant-region priming of roughly 490 ng total RNA yielded TCR beta cDNA. Three nested multiplex PCR rounds, a slightly modified ARM-PCR method, built the TCR beta libraries. For around 9 cycles apiece, the opening two PCR rounds ran with TRBV1-TRBV30 forward primers and a C-beta reverse primer. In TCRdb, the multiplex PCR reads were re-called with MiXCR into one record per CDR3 protein. Of more than 70,000 distinct CDR3 sequences listed, 72% are singletons. Sequencing was done on a sample of liver tumor tissue from sampling region 1. Specified subset: tumor region T1, superior pole. This receptor was identified in a man aged 35 to 55 with primary liver carcinoma and hepatitis B virus infection. This chain uses TRBV12-3 or TRBV12-4 with TRBJ2-7; tentatively, D is TRBD1 or TRBD2 (6 bases each). DNA of the CDR3: TGTGCCAGCAGCCCACGAGGAGGGGGGAATTACGAGCAGTACTTC. It is translated as CASSPRGGGNYEQYF.